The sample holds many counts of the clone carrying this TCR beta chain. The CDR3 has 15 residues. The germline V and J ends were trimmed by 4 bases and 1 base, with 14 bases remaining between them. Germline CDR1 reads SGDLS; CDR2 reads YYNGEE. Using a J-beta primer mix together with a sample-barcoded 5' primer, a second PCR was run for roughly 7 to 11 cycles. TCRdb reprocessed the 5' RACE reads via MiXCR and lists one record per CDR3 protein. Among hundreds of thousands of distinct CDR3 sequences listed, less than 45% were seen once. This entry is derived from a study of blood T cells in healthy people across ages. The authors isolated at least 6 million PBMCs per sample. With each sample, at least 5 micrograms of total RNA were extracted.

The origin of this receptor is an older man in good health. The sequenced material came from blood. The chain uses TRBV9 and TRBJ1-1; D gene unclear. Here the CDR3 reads CASSSRGNGNTEAFF. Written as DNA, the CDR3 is TGTGCCAGCAGCTCTCGGGGAAACGGGAACACTGAAGCTTTCTTT.